This T cell receptor beta chain was recovered during a study of control samples from healthy donors and cancer patients. Libraries were prepared by immunoSEQ multiplex PCR; TCRdb keeps only in-frame clonotypes and omits some of them. The repertoire includes 60,000 to 95,000 clones, roughly 90% of them detected once, and roughly 8.9% sits in the top ten. The CDR3 is made up of 17 amino acids. The chain carries TRBV21-1 and TRBJ2-1; TRBD1 was called by the table and not checked on the DNA. TRBV21-1 is labeled a pseudogene. The receptor comes from a woman in her forties or fifties with colorectal cancer. The sequenced material came from PBMCs. CDR3 sequence: CASSKGFDRRPYNEQFF. The DNA of the CDR3 is TGTGCCAGCAGCAAAGGATTCGACAGGCGGCCCTACAATGAGCAGTTCTTC.